The present T cell receptor beta chain was sequenced within a study of T-cell memory formation after mild COVID-19. Study observations and caveats: Prior to infection, memory already included some responding clones, suggesting cross-reactive memory joined. CD4+ contracting clones were found mainly in CM and EM, and CD8+ ones in EMRA.

This clonotype was detected only a few times. Its specificity is unknown. TCRdb ran MiXCR on the 5' RACE reads and lists one entry per CDR3 protein. The sample records about half a million distinct CDR3 sequences, roughly 20% being singletons. The CDR3 loop spans 14 amino acids. Trimming removed 5 bases from V and 8 bases from J; junction bases left unmatched: 5. Germline CDR1 SEHNR, CDR2 FQNEAQ (reference sequence). The V gene is TRBV7-9, the J gene TRBJ1-6; 8 nucleotides align to TRBD1. This sequence was found in an adult woman who had mild COVID-19 (a few samples of this study predate the infection). Cell type and time point are not known. Sample: PBMCs or a T cell subset sorted from them (not recorded which). CDR3 nucleotide sequence: TGTGCCAGCAGCACCGGACAGGGAGATTCACCCCTCCACTTT. This sequence encodes CASSTGQGDSPLHF.